This TCR beta chain emerged from a study of blood T cell repertoires in COVID-19. Study-level information: Spain, Italy and the United States supplied samples that represented acute and convalescent COVID-19.

CDR1 SGHAT and CDR2 FQNNGV come from the germline V gene. This CDR3 has 15 residues. J lost 5 bases, V lost 5 bases, and 5 bases had no gene match. Produced via immunoSEQ multiplex PCR; TCRdb's table is partial and in-frame only. The table records fewer than 130,000 clones, roughly four fifths of them present only once. This chain joins TRBV11-2 and TRBJ2-3, with 12 bases matching TRBD2. The sequence was collected from a woman in her sixties with acute or convalescent COVID-19. The specimen sequenced was peripheral blood. CDR3 sequence: CASSASGGAGDTQYF. The CDR3 DNA is TGTGCCAGCAGCGCTAGCGGGGGGGCTGGAGATACGCAGTATTTT.